What follows are 29 T cell receptor beta chains derived from one specimen sequenced in a study. TCRdb re-analysed the 5' RACE reads in MiXCR, keeping a single row per CDR3 protein. The sample consists of 62,000 or so distinct CDR3 sequences, about 25% of them appearing once. Tregs were sorted as CD4+CD25+CD127-/low cells. Material for sequencing was tumor-infiltrating Tregs sorted from the breast tumor. The origin of the receptors is a female donor with breast cancer.

This clonotype was seen a single time. The rearrangement links TRBV7-2 to TRBJ1-2; 8 bases align to TRBD1. The CDR3 length is 15 residues. The J segment lost 7 bases and the V segment lost 1 base, leaving 8 bases of the junction unmatched. CDR1 is SGHTA, CDR2 FQGNSA, per germline. The DNA for the CDR3 is TGTGCCAGCAGCTTAGAAATCAGGGGGCATCGTGGCTACACCTTC. Residues: CASSLEIRGHRGYTF.

This clonotype has a handful of counts. This chain uses TRBV20-1 with TRBJ2-7; 8 bases map to TRBD2. The CDR3 is 15 amino acids. Trimming took 5 bases from V and 0 from J; bases not matched to a gene: 9. Germline CDR1 and CDR2: DFQATT and SNEGSKA (reference sequence). In DNA, the CDR3 is TGCAGTGCTTATACTAGCGGTGGGGTCTCCTACGAGCAGTACTTC. It codes for CSAYTSGGVSYEQYF.

In regard to this clonotype: This may be a read error: a much more frequent sequence differs by one nucleotide. The chain uses TRBV6-5 and TRBJ1-4; 7 positions match TRBD1. V shed 11 bases and J 5 bases; nucleotides not matched to a gene: 14. Germline V gives CDR1 MNHEY, CDR2 SVGAGI. CDR3 size: 15 residues. CDR3 DNA: TGTGCCGGCACCCCTGGAGGGGGACAGAATGAAAAACTGTTTTTT. Protein product: CAGTPGGGQNEKLFF.

This clonotype showed up many times. The V gene is TRBV29-1, the J gene TRBJ2-1; D gene uncertain. The germline CDR1 and CDR2 sequences are SQVTM and ANQGSEA. V was pared by 4 bases and J by 0 bases, with 10 bases between. This CDR3 has 14 residues. The CDR3 protein is CSVVFPSSYNEQFF. CDR3 DNA: TGCAGCGTTGTGTTCCCTAGCTCCTACAATGAGCAGTTCTTC.

This clonotype was seen at least ten times. This chain links TRBV3-1 with TRBJ1-2, with 7 positions matching TRBD1. CDR1 LGHDT and CDR2 YNNKEL come from the germline V gene (reference sequence). V trimming: 1 base; J trimming: 5 bases; junction bases outside the gene matches: 10. The CDR3 is 16 residues long. As DNA, the CDR3 is TGTGCCAGCAGCCAAGCCACAAGACAGGGCTTTTATGGCTACACCTTC. As protein: CASSQATRQGFYGYTF.

This clonotype was seen only a few times. The gene calls are TRBV6-2 or TRBV6-3 and TRBJ2-7; 9 bases are a match to TRBD1. Germline values: CDR1 MNHEY, CDR2 SVGEGT. J was trimmed by 1 base and V by 7 bases; bases with no gene match: 26. The CDR3 runs 21 residues. CDR3 protein: CASKVNSELRLGQGKSYEQYF. The CDR3 DNA reads as TGTGCCAGCAAGGTCAATTCGGAACTACGTTTGGGACAGGGAAAATCCTACGAGCAGTACTTC.

The chain joins TRBV5-1 to TRBJ2-2, with D perhaps matching TRBD1 (5 bases). V lost 5 bases, J lost 3 bases, and 11 bases lay in between. The length of the CDR3 is 14 residues. CDR1 SGHRS and CDR2 YFSETQ come from the germline V gene. The CDR3 loop reads CASRQVPDTGELFF. The CDR3 DNA reads TGCGCCAGCAGACAGGTACCCGACACCGGGGAGCTGTTTTTT.

This clonotype was seen ten or more times. This chain connects TRBV7-2 to TRBJ1-5; D gene ambiguous. V shed 2 bases and J shed 3 bases, with 5 bases lying between them. Germline assignment: CDR1 SGHTA and CDR2 FQGNSA. The CDR3 totals 13 residues. CDR3 residues: CASSLIDNQPQHF. CDR3 nucleotides: TGTGCCAGCAGCTTAATTGACAATCAGCCCCAGCATTTT.

This chain links TRBV4-2 with TRBJ1-3, with 7 bases aligning to TRBD1. Losses at the gene ends were 0 bases for V and 4 bases for J; bases not matched to a gene: 3. CDR1 is LGHNA and CDR2 is YNFKEQ in the germline V gene. The CDR3 extends over 15 amino acids. CDR3: CASSQDRGVGNTIYF. Written as DNA, the CDR3 is TGTGCCAGCAGCCAAGACAGGGGGGTAGGAAACACCATATATTTT.

The chain carries TRBV5-1 and TRBJ2-3, with D possibly TRBD2 on 6 matching bases. This CDR3 contains 15 residues. Per germline, CDR1 SGHRS and CDR2 YFSETQ. The ends were cut back, 2 bases at V and 2 bases at J, with 12 bases in the middle. The CDR3 loop is CASSFETSITDTQYF. The DNA for the CDR3 is TGCGCCAGCAGCTTCGAGACTAGTATCACAGATACGCAGTATTTT.

This clonotype has ten or more counts. The chain uses TRBV4-1 and TRBJ2-1; 9 nucleotides align to TRBD2. The CDR3 loop spans 18 amino acids. After removal of 1 base from V and 2 bases from J, the junction contained 9 bases not matched to a gene. CDR1 and CDR2 from the germline V gene are MGHRA and YSYEKL. The CDR3 here is CASSQGDLAGNPYNEQFF. In DNA, the CDR3 is TGCGCCAGCAGCCAAGGGGACCTAGCGGGAAACCCCTACAATGAGCAGTTCTTC.

As DNA, the CDR3 is TGTGCCAGCAGGGCTAGCGGGGGGGGTCGCGAGCAGTACTTC. Its protein product is CASRASGGGREQYF. V gene TRBV6-1 combines with J gene TRBJ2-7; 12 bases are a match to TRBD2. Germline CDR1 MNHNS, CDR2 SASEGT. V was pared by 6 bases and J by 6 bases, with 6 bases of the junction left unmatched. This CDR3 has 14 amino acids.

Comments on this clonotype: This may arise from a read error, as a much more abundant clone is one base away. The DNA for the CDR3 is TGCACCAGCAGCTTGGCCGTGGAGAACTACGAGCAGTACTTC. Encoded protein: CTSSLAVENYEQYF. The rearrangement links TRBV5-1 to TRBJ2-7, with unresolved D. Germline CDR1 and CDR2: SGHRS and YFSETQ. The CDR3 runs 14 residues.

This clonotype appeared a few times. CDR3 sequence (DNA): TGCGCCAGCAGGCAGACAGGGTCCTACGAGCAGTACTTC. Its protein is CASRQTGSYEQYF. The chain combines TRBV5-1 with TRBJ2-7; 7 nucleotides align to TRBD1. The germline CDR1 and CDR2 sequences are SGHRS and YFSETQ. CDR3 length equals 13 residues. Trimming at V came to 5 bases and at J to 1 base, leaving 3 bases not matched to a gene.

The chain carries TRBV2 and TRBJ2-2; 10 nucleotides agree with TRBD2. CDR3 length equals 15 residues. The germline V gene encodes CDR1 SNHLY and CDR2 FYNNEI. V shed 4 bases, J shed 6 bases, and the junction held 5 bases outside the gene matches. The CDR3 here is CASSGGLAGAGELFF. In DNA form, the CDR3 reads TGTGCCAGCAGTGGAGGGCTAGCGGGAGCCGGGGAGCTGTTTTTT.

The J gene is TRBJ2-5, the V gene TRBV4-2; 9 bases are a match to TRBD2. The V segment lost 0 bases and the J segment 1 base; nucleotides outside the gene matches: 6. Germline V gene sequence: CDR1 LGHNA, CDR2 YNFKEQ. The CDR3 is 17 amino acids. The CDR3 nucleotides read TGTGCCAGCAGCCAAGATCGGGCGGGAGGGGGCCAAGAGACCCAGTACTTC. This gives the protein CASSQDRAGGGQETQYF.

The chain couples TRBV7-2 to TRBJ2-7; D possibly uses TRBD1 or TRBD2 (6 bases each). V was clipped by 1 base and J by 3 bases, with 10 bases between them. Germline V lookup: CDR1 SGHTA, CDR2 FQGNSA. The CDR3 is made up of 14 amino acids. In nucleotides, the CDR3 is TGTGCCAGCAGCTTAGAGGGGGGCAACTACGAGCAGTACTTC. Its protein product is CASSLEGGNYEQYF. The full variable domain, in which reference TRBV7-2 and TRBJ2-7 provide the parts outside the CDR3, is GAGVSQSPSNKVTEKGKDVELRCDPISGHTALYWYRQSLGQGLEFLIYFQGNSAPDKSGLPSDRFSAERTGGSVSTLTIQRTQQEDSAVYLCASSLEGGNYEQYFGPGTRLTVT.

This chain uses TRBV3-1 with TRBJ2-3; D is possibly TRBD1 or TRBD2 (5 bases each). Between the trimmed V and J ends, which lost 0 bases and 12 bases, there was a span of 19 bases. The germline V gene has CDR1 LGHDT and CDR2 YNNKEL (reference sequence). The CDR3 consists of 15 residues. The CDR3 DNA reads TGTGCCAGCAGCCAAGAAGATCCGGGGCCGGATCACCAGTATTTT. As protein: CASSQEDPGPDHQYF.

This clonotype was picked up one time. The gene calls are TRBV3-1 and TRBJ1-1; no clear D gene. The CDR3 length is 13 residues. The germline V gene encodes CDR1 LGHDT and CDR2 YNNKEL (reference sequence). The germline V and J ends were trimmed by 5 bases and 0 bases, with 7 bases remaining between them. Written as DNA, the CDR3 is TGTGCCAGCAGCTTCCCATTGAACACTGAAGCTTTCTTT. Its protein is CASSFPLNTEAFF.

This clonotype was counted ten times or more. The chain employs TRBV7-9 and TRBJ1-1; possibly TRBD1 for D (5 bases). The germline V and J ends were trimmed by 8 bases and 2 bases, with 9 bases remaining between them. The germline CDR1 and CDR2 sequences are SEHNR and FQNEAQ (reference sequence). This CDR3 has 12 amino acids. The CDR3 bases are TGTGCCAGCTCGTGGGACAACACTGAAGCTTTCTTT. Protein product: CASSWDNTEAFF.

Many counts were recorded for this clonotype. The chain recombines TRBV11-2 with TRBJ2-4; D not certain. The CDR3 contains 13 residues. Germline V gene data show CDR1 as SGHAT and CDR2 as FQNNGV. The V end was cut by 1 base, the J end by 5 bases, with 6 bases between. CDR3 region: CASSLVRENIQYF. In DNA form, the CDR3 reads TGTGCCAGCAGCTTAGTAAGGGAAAACATTCAGTACTTC.

The genes are TRBV25-1 and TRBJ1-5; possibly TRBD1 for D (6 bases). The germline V gene has CDR1 MGHDK and CDR2 SYGVNS. The CDR3 runs 17 residues. The ends were cut back, 3 bases at V and 6 bases at J, with 21 bases in the middle. CDR3 protein: CASSDSQGHQVSQPQHF. The CDR3 DNA sequence: TGTGCCAGCAGTGATTCCCAGGGGCACCAAGTAAGTCAGCCCCAGCATTTT. The entire variable domain, with the rest obtained from reference TRBV25-1 and TRBJ1-5, is as follows: EADIYQTPRYLVIGTGKKITLECSQTMGHDKMYWYQQDPGMELHLIHYSYGVNSTEKGDLSSESTVSRIRTEHFPLTLESARPSHTSQYLCASSDSQGHQVSQPQHFGDGTRLSIL.

The V gene is TRBV6-5, the J gene TRBJ2-2; the D gene is possibly TRBD1 (6 bases). From germline, CDR1 is MNHEY and CDR2 SVGAGI. V shed 1 base and J shed 10 bases, with 22 bases lying between them. The CDR3 is 17 amino acids. The CDR3 nucleotides are TGTGCCAGCAGTTACTGGTCGACAGGTCTTGGTACCAAGGAGCTGTTTTTT. Protein product: CASSYWSTGLGTKELFF.

The genes are TRBV7-2 and TRBJ2-1; the match to TRBD1 covers 7 bases. The CDR3 has 14 residues. CDR1 and CDR2 (germline): SGHTA, FQGNSA. V lost 3 bases, J lost 5 bases, and 4 bases stayed unmatched. CDR3 nucleotide sequence: TGTGCCAGCAGCTTCGGGACAGCTAACAATGAGCAGTTCTTC. Its translation is CASSFGTANNEQFF.

The CDR3 DNA follows: TGCGCCAGCAGCCCCGAGGGGACACGGAACACCGGGGAGCTGTTTTTT. It encodes CASSPEGTRNTGELFF. The J gene is TRBJ2-2, the V gene TRBV4-1, with D tentatively TRBD1 (6 bases). CDR3 length equals 16 residues. V was trimmed by 4 bases and J by 1 base, leaving 13 bases between them. Germline-derived CDR1 and CDR2 are MGHRA and YSYEKL.

A remark on this clonotype: One end of the junction varies from germline; a read error may be responsible. The V call is TRBV6-5, the J call TRBJ1-1; D gene ambiguous. This CDR3 has 14 residues. From germline, CDR1 is MNHEY and CDR2 SVGAGI. The CDR3 DNA reads TGTGCCAGCAGTAACACCTGGAGGAACACTGATGCTTTCTTT. It codes for CASSNTWRNTDAFF.

This clonotype was seen repeatedly, ten times or more. The CDR3 nucleotides are TGTGCCAGCAGCCTGTGGAACTTAGAAGACGGCTACACCTTC. It specifies CASSLWNLEDGYTF. The chain joins TRBV5-5 to TRBJ1-2, with D unclear. The CDR3 loop spans 14 amino acids. Trimming took 4 bases from V and 8 from J, leaving 18 bases between them. Germline V gene lookup returns CDR1 SGHKS and CDR2 YYEKEE (reference sequence).

The rearrangement links TRBV4-1 to TRBJ2-7; 9 bases agree with TRBD2. The V and J ends lost 2 bases and 3 bases, in that order; junction bases with no gene match: 2. CDR1 is MGHRA, CDR2 YSYEKL, per germline. This CDR3 contains 14 residues. The CDR3 protein is CASSQQAGGYEQYF. In nucleotides, the CDR3 is TGCGCCAGCAGCCAACAAGCGGGGGGCTACGAGCAGTACTTC.

This chain connects TRBV15 to TRBJ1-3; D unclear. The length of the CDR3 is 10 residues. Germline-derived CDR1 and CDR2 are LNHNV and YYDKDF (reference sequence). Trimming shortened V by 7 bases and J by 6 bases, and 4 bases separated the two germline ends. The chain's CDR3 is CATTLNTIYF. The DNA of the CDR3 is TGTGCCACCACCCTAAACACCATATATTTT. Filled out from reference TRBV15 and TRBJ1-3, the complete variable domain reads DAMVIQNPRYQVTQFGKPVTLSCSQTLNHNVMYWYQQKSSQAPKLLFHYYDKDFNNEADTPDNFQSRRPNTSFCFLDIRSPGLGDTAMYLCATTLNTIYFGEGSWLTVV.